Below are 9 T cell receptor beta chains sequenced from a single sample in a study of T cell responses to AZD1222 COVID-19 vaccine. Generated by immunoSEQ multiplex PCR, the TCRdb table keeps only in-frame clones and is missing some. The data show over 100,000 clones, with roughly 86% seen just once and 4.4% held by the top ten. The sequencing here drew on peripheral blood, taken 28 days after the second AZD1222 dose. Receptors were obtained from an adult who received the AZD1222 COVID-19 vaccine.

The chain recombines TRBV11-2 with TRBJ1-6, with D unclear. This CDR3 contains 15 residues. CDR1 and CDR2 (germline): SGHAT, FQNNGV. V was trimmed by 5 bases and J by 6 bases, leaving 14 bases between them. CDR3 coding DNA: TGTGCCAGCAGCCCCGTCAAGGGCTCTAATTCACCCCTCCACTTT. It translates to CASSPVKGSNSPLHF.

This chain links TRBV29-1 with TRBJ1-5; TRBD1 matches 9 bases. This CDR3 has 14 residues. Unmatched junction bases numbered 8, after V lost 6 bases and J lost 5 bases. Germline values: CDR1 SQVTM, CDR2 ANQGSEA. DNA for the CDR3: TGCAGCGTCGCCGGGACAGGGAAAGATCAGCCCCAGCATTTT. As protein: CSVAGTGKDQPQHF.

The CDR3 sequence: CASSSARVRLSKSPLHF. The CDR3 region has the DNA TGTGCCAGCAGTTCTGCTCGGGTCAGGCTCTCGAAATCACCCCTCCACTTT. The chain links TRBV2 to TRBJ1-6; D is uncertain. CDR1 SNHLY and CDR2 FYNNEI come from the germline V gene. The CDR3 sequence is 17 residues long. V was trimmed by 5 bases and J by 10 bases, leaving 24 bases between them.

This clone was counted once. The chain carries TRBV3-1 (or the pseudogene TRBV3-2) and TRBJ2-7; D possibly corresponds to TRBD2 (6 bases). Germline V gene lookup returns CDR1 LGHDT and CDR2 YNNKEL (reference sequence). The CDR3 totals 15 residues. V shed 1 base and J shed 7 bases, with 17 bases lying between them. DNA for the CDR3: TGTGCCAGCAGCCAAGCGGGACTTGGGGTGGAGGAGCAGTACTTC. Amino acid sequence: CASSQAGLGVEEQYF.

This sequence joins TRBV5-4 and TRBJ2-1; TRBD2 agrees at 14 bases. Per germline, CDR1 SGHNT and CDR2 YYREEE (reference sequence). CDR3 length equals 16 residues. J was trimmed by 0 bases and V by 7 bases; bases with no gene match: 3. CDR3 nucleotide sequence: TGTGCCAGCCGACTAGCGGGAGGGAGCTCCTACAATGAGCAGTTCTTC. Protein product: CASRLAGGSSYNEQFF.

The chain combines TRBV25-1 with TRBJ2-2; D remains ambiguous. V was shortened by 8 bases and J by 0 bases, with 10 bases between the two germline ends. This CDR3 is built from 14 residues. CDR1 is MGHDK, CDR2 SYGVNS, per germline. CDR3 sequence reads: CASAGGTNTGELFF. CDR3 coding DNA: TGTGCCAGCGCAGGTGGCACGAACACCGGGGAGCTGTTTTTT. The full variable domain, its missing parts supplied by reference TRBV25-1 and TRBJ2-2, is EADIYQTPRYLVIGTGKKITLECSQTMGHDKMYWYQQDPGMELHLIHYSYGVNSTEKGDLSSESTVSRIRTEHFPLTLESARPSHTSQYLCASAGGTNTGELFFGEGSRLTVL.

This clone was seen once. The rearrangement uses TRBV13 and TRBJ2-7, with 10 bases identical to TRBD2. The CDR3 covers 16 residues. Trimming took 4 bases from V and 5 from J; bases not matched to a gene: 11. Germline-derived CDR1 and CDR2 are PRHDT and FYEKMQ (reference sequence). The CDR3 loop reads CASSSQQREGRDEQYF. The CDR3 DNA follows: TGTGCCAGCAGCTCCCAACAGCGGGAGGGCCGGGACGAGCAGTACTTC.

The rearrangement uses TRBV6-2 or TRBV6-3 and TRBJ2-5, with 7 nucleotides matching TRBD2. This CDR3 has 16 amino acids. Germline-derived CDR1 and CDR2 are MNHEY and SVGEGT. With 2 bases clipped from V and 8 bases from J, the junction kept 14 bases outside the gene matches. CDR3 bases: TGTGCCAGCAGTTACGGGGCGGGAGCCCCACCTGTAACCCAGTACTTC. Protein sequence: CASSYGAGAPPVTQYF.

V is TRBV7-2 and J is TRBJ2-3; 9 bases align to TRBD2. The V segment lost 0 bases and the J segment 0 bases; nucleotides outside the gene matches: 10. CDR1 SGHTA and CDR2 FQGNSA come from the germline V gene. The CDR3 extends over 19 amino acids. As DNA, the CDR3 is TGTGCCAGCAGCTTAGCGCGGAGGGGGCTAGCGGGAAGCACAGATACGCAGTATTTT. Its protein product is CASSLARRGLAGSTDTQYF.